This T cell receptor beta chain was obtained from a study of blood T cell repertoires in COVID-19. Libraries were prepared by immunoSEQ multiplex PCR; TCRdb keeps only in-frame clonotypes and omits some of them. The data hold 180,000 or so clones, with about 81% observed a single time. Seattle patients were enrolled while actively infected and followed longitudinally. Trimming took 3 bases from V and 5 from J; bases not matched to a gene: 14. There are 16 residues in the CDR3. Germline V gene lookup returns CDR1 DFQATT and CDR2 SNEGSKA (reference sequence). The chain joins TRBV20-1 to TRBJ2-7; 9 bases are a match to TRBD1. The origin of this receptor is a woman older than 75 with COVID-19, enrolled during active disease. What was sequenced was peripheral blood. Written as DNA, the CDR3 is TGCAGTGCTAGTCCCCTGGGACAGGGAAAACAACACGAGCAGTACTTC. Residues: CSASPLGQGKQHEQYF.